Listed here are 24 T cell receptor beta chains from one sample, sequenced in a study of response to subunit inactivated influenza vaccine. TCRdb ran MiXCR on the RT-PCR reads and lists one entry per CDR3 protein. The data hold more than 450,000 distinct CDR3 sequences, with 7.6% observed a single time. The sequences come from PBMCs from blood, collected less than 30 months after vaccination. These receptors all come from a man aged 50-75 years who received an inactivated influenza vaccine.

This clonotype was detected ten times or more. The chain employs TRBV6-1 and TRBJ2-7; 9 nucleotides match TRBD1. V shed 3 bases, J shed 6 bases, and the junction held 9 bases outside the gene matches. The CDR3 spans 15 residues. Germline CDR1 MNHNS, CDR2 SASEGT. CDR3 sequence reads: CASSDRDRAYGEQYF. In DNA, the CDR3 is TGTGCCAGCAGTGACCGGGACAGGGCTTACGGCGAGCAGTACTTC.

In its sample, this clonotype was seen many times. Here the CDR3 DNA reads TGTGCCAGCAGACCACAGGCAACTAATGAAAAACTGTTTTTT. Translating it yields CASRPQATNEKLFF. The V call is TRBV28, the J call TRBJ1-4; tentatively, D is TRBD1 (5 bases). V lost 6 bases and J 0 bases, leaving 8 bases between the germline ends. Per germline, CDR1 MDHEN and CDR2 SYDVKM. This CDR3 has 14 residues.

This clonotype was detected many times. V and J are TRBV7-8 and TRBJ2-2; 7 nucleotides align to TRBD2. The V segment lost 5 bases and the J segment 0 bases; nucleotides outside the gene matches: 3. This CDR3 is 15 amino acids long. Germline-derived CDR1 and CDR2 are SGHVS and FQNEAQ. The CDR3 reads CASSPSGANTGELFF. DNA for the CDR3: TGTGCCAGCAGCCCTAGCGGCGCGAACACCGGGGAGCTGTTTTTT.

This clonotype was detected ten times or more. The chain combines TRBV5-1 with TRBJ2-7, with D tentatively TRBD2 (5 bases). The CDR3 consists of 13 residues. The V gene lost 5 bases and the J gene lost 6 bases, with 15 bases spanning the gap. Per the germline V gene, CDR1 is SGHRS and CDR2 is YFSETQ. This CDR3 reads CASSQDGRLEQYF. CDR3 nucleotides: TGCGCCAGCAGTCAGGATGGGAGACTCGAGCAGTACTTC.

This clonotype was observed a handful of times. This chain links TRBV29-1 with TRBJ2-1; 8 positions agree with TRBD2. In germline, CDR1 is SQVTM, CDR2 ANQGSEA. The CDR3 contains 14 residues. The trim removed 1 base at V and 8 bases at J, leaving 7 bases unmatched. In DNA form, the CDR3 reads TGCAGCGTTGAAGTACGGGGGGGATTCCATGAGCAGTTCTTC. This translates into CSVEVRGGFHEQFF.

J is TRBJ2-3 and V is TRBV7-6; TRBD2 aligns across 8 bases. V dropped 6 bases and J dropped 1; count of bases not matched to a gene: 12. The CDR3 covers 17 residues. From germline, CDR1 is SGHVS and CDR2 FNYEAQ. In nucleotides, the CDR3 is TGTGCCAGCAGTTCCGTCCTAGCGGGCTTGGGCACAGATACGCAGTATTTT. It is translated as CASSSVLAGLGTDTQYF.

V and J are TRBV5-6 and TRBJ2-1; no firm D call. The V and J ends lost 5 bases and 13 bases respectively, with 16 bases between them. Germline values: CDR1 SGHDT, CDR2 YYEEEE. The CDR3 covers 12 residues. CDR3 amino acids: CASRRSTELQFF. The CDR3 DNA sequence: TGTGCCAGCAGAAGAAGCACAGAGCTACAGTTCTTC.

This clonotype was counted many times. The V gene is TRBV5-1, the J gene TRBJ2-2; D call uncertain. CDR1 and CDR2 (germline): SGHRS, YFSETQ. The CDR3 totals 13 residues. V lost 4 bases and J lost 7, with 11 bases in between. CDR3 DNA: TGCGCCAGCAGCCAACTCCGAGACGGGGAGCTGTTTTTT. It encodes CASSQLRDGELFF.

This clonotype was seen just once. With a much larger clone just one base away, this may be a read error. The chain uses TRBV7-7 and TRBJ2-7, with D uncertain. The CDR3 spans 15 residues. The V gene's germline CDR1 is SSHAT and CDR2 FNYEAQ (reference sequence). CDR3 nucleotide sequence: TGTGCTAGCAGCTTCTGGACCGGTAGCTCCTACGAGCAGTACTTC. This gives the protein CASSFWTGSSYEQYF.

This clonotype was counted at least ten times. V usage is TRBV12-3 or TRBV12-4 and J usage is TRBJ1-4, with 9 bases identical to TRBD1. This CDR3 has 18 amino acids. Trimming at V came to 4 bases and at J to 7 bases, leaving 16 bases not matched to a gene. The CDR3: CASSSGQGLLQGVEKLFF. The CDR3 DNA reads as TGTGCCAGCAGTTCCGGACAGGGGCTCCTTCAGGGGGTTGAAAAACTGTTTTTT.

This clonotype was detected many times. The chain has TRBV7-2 and TRBJ2-2, with a tentative D call TRBD1 (6 bases). The V gene lost 5 bases and the J gene lost 1 base, with 11 bases spanning the gap. The germline V gene encodes CDR1 SGHTA and CDR2 FQGNSA. There are 15 residues in the CDR3. CDR3 sequence: CASSPPGQNTGELFF. CDR3 DNA: TGTGCCAGCAGCCCGCCGGGACAGAACACCGGGGAGCTGTTTTTT.

This clonotype was observed at least ten times. This chain links TRBV20-1 with TRBJ2-5, with unresolved D. There are 15 residues in the CDR3. The V end lost 6 bases, the J end lost 0 bases, and 17 bases lay between the germline ends. Germline-derived CDR1 and CDR2 are DFQATT and SNEGSKA (reference sequence). The CDR3 sequence: CSALPPVAHQETQYF. In nucleotides, the CDR3 is TGCAGTGCCCTACCTCCCGTGGCGCACCAAGAGACCCAGTACTTC.

This chain links TRBV3-1 with TRBJ1-1; no reliable D call. The CDR3 has 14 amino acids. Trimming left V 1 base short and J 10 bases short, with 16 bases between. Germline V lookup: CDR1 LGHDT, CDR2 YNNKEL (reference sequence). The DNA of the CDR3 is TGTGCCAGCAGCCAAGGATCGGCTGGGCCAAGAGCTTTCTTT. It yields the protein CASSQGSAGPRAFF.

This clonotype has more than one count but fewer than ten. The chain joins TRBV5-8 to TRBJ2-1; D gene uncertain. The germline V gene has CDR1 SGHTS and CDR2 YDEGEE. CDR3 length: 12 residues. The V end was cut by 2 bases, the J end by 8 bases, with 8 bases between. The CDR3 DNA is TGTGCCAGCAGCTTCTACCCAGATGAGCAGTTCTTC. Residues: CASSFYPDEQFF.

Only a few counts were recorded for this clonotype. The chain recombines TRBV12-3 or TRBV12-4 with TRBJ1-3, with a tentative D call TRBD1 (5 bases). CDR3 size: 17 residues. The V end lost 6 bases, the J end lost 0 bases, and 18 bases lay between the germline ends. CDR3 DNA: TGTGCCAGCAGACCGGGTACGGGACGGAGCTCTGGAAACACCATATATTTT. This encodes CASRPGTGRSSGNTIYF.

This clonotype occurred many times. The rearrangement links TRBV6-1 to TRBJ1-2, with D perhaps TRBD1 (6 bases). The CDR3 has 14 amino acids. Per the germline V gene, CDR1 is MNHNS and CDR2 is SASEGT. V lost 7 bases, J lost 4 bases, and 16 bases lay in between. The CDR3 DNA reads TGTGCCAGCACCGAACCAGGGGTGGGCTATGGCTACACCTTC. This sequence encodes CASTEPGVGYGYTF.

The J gene is TRBJ1-5, the V gene TRBV6-1; D perhaps matches TRBD1 (6 bases). Germline values: CDR1 MNHNS, CDR2 SASEGT. This CDR3 region has 15 residues. Trimming left V 7 bases short and J 3 bases short, with 16 bases between. CDR3 loop: CASTPRGATNQPQHF. CDR3 in DNA: TGTGCCAGCACCCCGCGGGGGGCAACCAATCAGCCCCAGCATTTT.

The chain combines TRBV7-2 with TRBJ2-5; D gene ambiguous. Germline lookup yields CDR1 SGHTA and CDR2 FQGNSA. The CDR3 contains 15 residues. V lost 2 bases, J lost 2 bases, and 12 bases lay in between. Here the CDR3 reads CASSLYLSEQETQYF. CDR3 DNA: TGTGCCAGCAGCTTATACTTATCAGAGCAAGAGACCCAGTACTTC. The full variable domain, with the rest looked up from reference TRBV7-2 and TRBJ2-5, is GAGVSQSPSNKVTEKGKDVELRCDPISGHTALYWYRQSLGQGLEFLIYFQGNSAPDKSGLPSDRFSAERTGGSVSTLTIQRTQQEDSAVYLCASSLYLSEQETQYFGPGTRLLVL.

This clonotype was counted between two and nine times. The chain links TRBV10-3 to TRBJ2-7, with D perhaps TRBD1 (5 bases). CDR3 length equals 14 residues. V was cut by 5 bases and J by 2 bases, with 13 bases left in between. The V gene's germline CDR1 is ENHRY and CDR2 SYGVKD. CDR3 amino acids: CAISPGQSAYEQYF. CDR3 bases: TGTGCCATCAGTCCCGGACAATCAGCCTACGAGCAGTACTTC.

This clonotype was seen a single time. This chain links TRBV6-2 or TRBV6-3 with TRBJ2-7; D may match TRBD1 or TRBD2 (5 bases each). Looked up from germline, CDR1 is MNHEY and CDR2 is SVGEGT. Trimming removed 0 bases at V and 3 bases at J, with 18 bases between. The CDR3 is made up of 17 amino acids. CDR3 protein: CASSYSRSGARGYEQYF. CDR3 in DNA: TGTGCCAGCAGTTACTCGAGGTCAGGCGCGAGGGGCTACGAGCAGTACTTC.

The V and J genes are TRBV11-2 and TRBJ2-1, with TRBD1 as a possible D gene (6 bases). The CDR3 loop spans 16 amino acids. Looked up from germline, CDR1 is SGHAT and CDR2 is FQNNGV. V gave up 3 bases and J gave up 3 bases, with 15 bases separating them. The CDR3 protein is CASSLRGRSGYNEQFF. The DNA for the CDR3 is TGTGCCAGCAGCTTGAGGGGGAGATCGGGCTACAATGAGCAGTTCTTC.

V is TRBV12-3 or TRBV12-4 and J is TRBJ2-1; 8 nucleotides agree with TRBD2. CDR3 length equals 15 residues. The J segment lost 7 bases and the V segment lost 3 bases, leaving 8 bases of the junction unmatched. The CDR3 loop reads CASSFVRGGGNEQFF. CDR3 nucleotide sequence: TGTGCCAGCAGTTTTGTCCGGGGGGGCGGGAATGAGCAGTTCTTC.

V is TRBV18 and J is TRBJ1-3; TRBD1 aligns across 8 bases. The germline V gene has CDR1 KGHSH and CDR2 LQKENI. V was pared by 3 bases and J by 6 bases, with 4 bases of the junction left unmatched. The CDR3 length is 14 residues. The CDR3 is CASSPDRALNTIYF. CDR3 coding DNA: TGTGCCAGCTCACCGGACAGGGCGTTAAACACCATATATTTT.

The V and J genes are TRBV6-5 and TRBJ2-7; TRBD1 agrees at 9 bases. The CDR3 has 14 amino acids. Germline values: CDR1 MNHEY, CDR2 SVGAGI. The J segment lost 4 bases and the V segment lost 5 bases, leaving 6 bases of the junction unmatched. CDR3 DNA: TGTGCCAGCAGTAACAGGGGGCGGCTATACGAGCAGTACTTC. This translates into CASSNRGRLYEQYF.